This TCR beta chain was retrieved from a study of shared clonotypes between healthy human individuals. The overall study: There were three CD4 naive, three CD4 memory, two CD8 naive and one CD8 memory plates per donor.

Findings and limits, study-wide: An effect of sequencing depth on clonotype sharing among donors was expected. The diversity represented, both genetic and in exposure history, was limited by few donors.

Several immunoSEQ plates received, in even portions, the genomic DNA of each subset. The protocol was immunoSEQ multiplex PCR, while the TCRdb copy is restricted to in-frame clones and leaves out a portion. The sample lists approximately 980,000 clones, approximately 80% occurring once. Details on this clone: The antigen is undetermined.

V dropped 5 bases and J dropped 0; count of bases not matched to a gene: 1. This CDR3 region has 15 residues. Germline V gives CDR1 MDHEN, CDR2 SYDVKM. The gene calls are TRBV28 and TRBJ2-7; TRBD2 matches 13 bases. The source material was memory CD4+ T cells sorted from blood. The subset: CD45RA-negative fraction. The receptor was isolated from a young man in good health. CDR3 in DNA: TGTGCCAGCAGTAGGACTAGCGGGAGCTCCTACGAGCAGTACTTC. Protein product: CASSRTSGSSYEQYF.